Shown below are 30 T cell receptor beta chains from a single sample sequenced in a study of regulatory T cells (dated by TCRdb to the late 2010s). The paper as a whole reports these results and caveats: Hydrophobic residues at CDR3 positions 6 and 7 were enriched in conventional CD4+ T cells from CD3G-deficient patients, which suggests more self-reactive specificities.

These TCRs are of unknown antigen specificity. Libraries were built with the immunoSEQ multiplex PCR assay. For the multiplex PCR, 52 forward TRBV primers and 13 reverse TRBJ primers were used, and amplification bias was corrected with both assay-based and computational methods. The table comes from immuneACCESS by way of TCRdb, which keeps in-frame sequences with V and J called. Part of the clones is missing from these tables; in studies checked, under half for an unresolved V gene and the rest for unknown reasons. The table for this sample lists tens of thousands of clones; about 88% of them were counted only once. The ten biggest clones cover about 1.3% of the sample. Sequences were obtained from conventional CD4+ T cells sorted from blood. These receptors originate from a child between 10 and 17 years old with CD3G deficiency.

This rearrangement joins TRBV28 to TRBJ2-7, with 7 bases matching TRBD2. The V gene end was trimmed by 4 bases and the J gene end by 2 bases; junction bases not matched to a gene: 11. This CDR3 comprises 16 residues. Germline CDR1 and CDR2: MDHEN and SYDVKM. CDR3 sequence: CASSSSRLAVTYEQYF. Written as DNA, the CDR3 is TGTGCCAGCAGTTCCAGCCGACTAGCAGTCACCTACGAGCAGTACTTC.

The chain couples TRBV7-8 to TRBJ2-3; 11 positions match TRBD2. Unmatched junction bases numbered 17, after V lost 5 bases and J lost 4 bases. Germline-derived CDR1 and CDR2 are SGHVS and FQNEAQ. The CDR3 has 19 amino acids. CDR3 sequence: CASSPSGLAGGRRADTQYF. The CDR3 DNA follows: TGTGCCAGCAGCCCGTCCGGGCTAGCGGGAGGCCGTAGGGCAGATACGCAGTATTTT.

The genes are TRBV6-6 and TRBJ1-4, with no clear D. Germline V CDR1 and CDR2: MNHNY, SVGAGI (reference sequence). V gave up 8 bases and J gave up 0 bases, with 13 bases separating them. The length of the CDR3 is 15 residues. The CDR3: CASSPGRATNEKLFF. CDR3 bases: TGTGCCAGCTCCCCGGGGAGGGCAACTAATGAAAAACTGTTTTTT.

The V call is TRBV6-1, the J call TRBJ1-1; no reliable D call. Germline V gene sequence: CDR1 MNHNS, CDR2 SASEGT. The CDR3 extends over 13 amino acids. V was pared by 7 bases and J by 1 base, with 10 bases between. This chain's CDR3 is CASKGPRNTEAFF. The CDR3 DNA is TGTGCCAGCAAGGGTCCGAGGAACACTGAAGCTTTCTTT.

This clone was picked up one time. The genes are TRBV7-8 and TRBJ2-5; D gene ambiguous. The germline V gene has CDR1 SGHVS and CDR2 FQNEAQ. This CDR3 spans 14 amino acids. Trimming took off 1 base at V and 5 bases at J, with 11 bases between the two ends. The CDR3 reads CASSLVWPRETQYF. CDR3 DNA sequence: TGTGCCAGCAGCTTAGTCTGGCCGCGGGAGACCCAGTACTTC.

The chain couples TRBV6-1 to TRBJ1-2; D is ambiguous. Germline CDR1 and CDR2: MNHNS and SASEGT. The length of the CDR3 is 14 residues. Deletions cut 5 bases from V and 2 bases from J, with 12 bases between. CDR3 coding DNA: TGTGCCAGCAGTAGCCCGGGCACCAACTATGGCTACACCTTC. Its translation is CASSSPGTNYGYTF.

CDR3 DNA: TGTGCCAGCAGCCCGCGCGGACGGCCCTACGAGCAGTACTTC. Translated, it gives CASSPRGRPYEQYF. V gene TRBV27 combines with J gene TRBJ2-7; no clear D gene. Germline V lookup: CDR1 MNHEY, CDR2 SMNVEV (reference sequence). The CDR3 is 14 amino acids. With 6 bases removed from V and 2 bases from J, the gap between germline ends came to 14 bases.

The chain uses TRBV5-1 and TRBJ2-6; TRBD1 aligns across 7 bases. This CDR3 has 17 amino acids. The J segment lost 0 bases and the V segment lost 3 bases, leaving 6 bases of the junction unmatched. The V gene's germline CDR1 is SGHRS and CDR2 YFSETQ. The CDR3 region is CASSWGQSYSGANVLTF. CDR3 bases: TGCGCCAGCAGCTGGGGACAGTCCTACTCTGGGGCCAACGTCCTGACTTTC.

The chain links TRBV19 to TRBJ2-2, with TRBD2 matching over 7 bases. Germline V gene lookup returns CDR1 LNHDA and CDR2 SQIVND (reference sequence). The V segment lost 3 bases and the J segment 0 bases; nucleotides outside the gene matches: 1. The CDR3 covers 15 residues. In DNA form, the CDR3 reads TGTGCCAGTAGTATCGGGGGGACGAACACCGGGGAGCTGTTTTTT. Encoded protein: CASSIGGTNTGELFF.

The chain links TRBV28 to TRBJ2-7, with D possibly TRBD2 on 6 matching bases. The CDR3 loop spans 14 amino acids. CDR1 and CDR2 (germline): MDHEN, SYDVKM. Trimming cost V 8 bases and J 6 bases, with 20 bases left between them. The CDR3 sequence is CASGTGELAGEQYF. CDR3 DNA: TGTGCCAGCGGAACTGGAGAACTAGCCGGCGAGCAGTACTTC.

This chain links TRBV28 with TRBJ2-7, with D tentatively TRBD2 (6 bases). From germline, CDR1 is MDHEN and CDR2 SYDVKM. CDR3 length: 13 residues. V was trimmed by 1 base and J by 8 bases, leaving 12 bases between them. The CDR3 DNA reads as TGTGCCAGCAGTTTATTGGGGAGGCCCAAGCAGTACTTC. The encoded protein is CASSLLGRPKQYF.

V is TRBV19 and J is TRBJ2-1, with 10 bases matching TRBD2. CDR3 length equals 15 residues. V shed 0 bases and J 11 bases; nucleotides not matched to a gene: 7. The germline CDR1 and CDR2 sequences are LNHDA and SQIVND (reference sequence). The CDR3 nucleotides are TGTGCCAGTAGTATAGATCTATGGACTAGCGGCCAGCAGTTCTTC. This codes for CASSIDLWTSGQQFF.

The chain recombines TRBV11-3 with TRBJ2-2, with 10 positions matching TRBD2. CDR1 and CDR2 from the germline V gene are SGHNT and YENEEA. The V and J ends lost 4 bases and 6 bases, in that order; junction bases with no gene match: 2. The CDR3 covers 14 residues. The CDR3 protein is CASSSLAGAGELFF. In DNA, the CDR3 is TGTGCCAGCAGCTCTCTAGCGGGAGCCGGGGAGCTGTTTTTT.

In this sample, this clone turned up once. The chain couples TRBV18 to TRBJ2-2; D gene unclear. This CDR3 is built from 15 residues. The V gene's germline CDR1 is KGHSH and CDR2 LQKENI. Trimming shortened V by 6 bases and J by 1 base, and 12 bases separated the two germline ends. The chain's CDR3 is CASSRDQLNTGELFF. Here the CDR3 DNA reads TGTGCCAGCTCTCGCGACCAATTGAACACCGGGGAGCTGTTTTTT.

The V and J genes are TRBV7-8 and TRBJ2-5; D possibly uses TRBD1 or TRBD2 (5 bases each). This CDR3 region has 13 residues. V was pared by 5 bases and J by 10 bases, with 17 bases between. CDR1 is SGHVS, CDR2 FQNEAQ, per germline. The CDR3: CASSLGPREVQYF. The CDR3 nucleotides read TGTGCCAGCAGCCTGGGACCGAGAGAGGTCCAGTACTTC.

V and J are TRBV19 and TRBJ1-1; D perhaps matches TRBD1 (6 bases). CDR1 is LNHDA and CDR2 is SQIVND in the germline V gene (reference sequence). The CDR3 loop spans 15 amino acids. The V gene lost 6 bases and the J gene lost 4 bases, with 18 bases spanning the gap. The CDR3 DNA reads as TGTGCCAGTAGCCGATCCCCATCCAGGGGCACTGAAGCTTTCTTT. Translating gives CASSRSPSRGTEAFF. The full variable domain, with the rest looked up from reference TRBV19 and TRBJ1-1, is DGGITQSPKYLFRKEGQNVTLSCEQNLNHDAMYWYRQDPGQGLRLIYYSQIVNDFQKGDIAEGYSVSREKKESFPLTVTSAQKNPTAFYLCASSRSPSRGTEAFFGQGTRLTVV.

The CDR3 DNA is TGTGCCAGCAGTGAAGTAGGCGGGAACACCGGGGAGCTGTTTTTT. Translated: CASSEVGGNTGELFF. The J gene is TRBJ2-2, the V gene TRBV6-1; D uncertain. V gave up 1 base and J gave up 1 base, with 7 bases separating them. This CDR3 region has 15 residues. The germline V gene has CDR1 MNHNS and CDR2 SASEGT.

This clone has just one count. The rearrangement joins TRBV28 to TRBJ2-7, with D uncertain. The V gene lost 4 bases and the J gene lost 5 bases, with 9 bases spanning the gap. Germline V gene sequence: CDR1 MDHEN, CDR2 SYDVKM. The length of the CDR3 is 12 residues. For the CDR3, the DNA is TGTGCCAGCAGTTCTAGACCACACGAGCAGTACTTC. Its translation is CASSSRPHEQYF.

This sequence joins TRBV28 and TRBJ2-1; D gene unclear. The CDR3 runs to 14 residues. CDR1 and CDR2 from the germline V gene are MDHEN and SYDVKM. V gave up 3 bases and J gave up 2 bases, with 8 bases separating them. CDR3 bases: TGTGCCAGCAGTTTGGTGGGTCCCTACAATGAGCAGTTCTTC. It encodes CASSLVGPYNEQFF. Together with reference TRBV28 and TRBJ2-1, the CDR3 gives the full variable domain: DVKVTQSSRYLVKRTGEKVFLECVQDMDHENMFWYRQDPGLGLRLIYFSYDVKMKEKGDIPEGYSVSREKKERFSLILESASTNQTSMYLCASSLVGPYNEQFFGPGTRLTVL.

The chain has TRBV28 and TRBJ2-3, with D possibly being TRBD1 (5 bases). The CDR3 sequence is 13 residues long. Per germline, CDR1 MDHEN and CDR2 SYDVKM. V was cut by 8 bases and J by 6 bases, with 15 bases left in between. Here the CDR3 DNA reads TGTGCCAGCGGACACACCAAAGGGGATACGCAGTATTTT. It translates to CASGHTKGDTQYF.

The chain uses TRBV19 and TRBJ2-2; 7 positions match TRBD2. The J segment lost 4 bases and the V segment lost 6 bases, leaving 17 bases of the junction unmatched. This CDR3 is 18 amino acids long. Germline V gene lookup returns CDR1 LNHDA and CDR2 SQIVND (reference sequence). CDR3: CASSPPPGGSGSTGELFF. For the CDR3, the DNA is TGTGCCAGTAGCCCCCCCCCGGGCGGGAGCGGTAGCACCGGGGAGCTGTTTTTT.

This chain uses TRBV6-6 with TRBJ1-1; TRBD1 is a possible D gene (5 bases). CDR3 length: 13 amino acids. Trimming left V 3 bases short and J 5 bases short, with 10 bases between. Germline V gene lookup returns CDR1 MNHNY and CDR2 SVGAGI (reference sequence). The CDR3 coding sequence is TGTGCCAGCAGTTATCAGGGAAGGACTGAAGCTTTCTTT. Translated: CASSYQGRTEAFF.

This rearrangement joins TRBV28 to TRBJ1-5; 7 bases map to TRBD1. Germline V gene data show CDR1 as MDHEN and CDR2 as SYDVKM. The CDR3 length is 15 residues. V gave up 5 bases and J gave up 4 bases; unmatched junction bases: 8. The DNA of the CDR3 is TGTGCCAGCAGTAACCGACAGGGCCCAAATCAGCCCCAGCATTTT. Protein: CASSNRQGPNQPQHF.

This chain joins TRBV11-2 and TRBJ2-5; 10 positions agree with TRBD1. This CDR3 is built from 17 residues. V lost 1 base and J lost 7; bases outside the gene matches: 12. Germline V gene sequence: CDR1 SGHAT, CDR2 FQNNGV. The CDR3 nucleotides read TGTGCCAGCAGCTTAGCGACAGGGGGCTTGGGTGTAGGGACCCAGTACTTC. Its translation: CASSLATGGLGVGTQYF.

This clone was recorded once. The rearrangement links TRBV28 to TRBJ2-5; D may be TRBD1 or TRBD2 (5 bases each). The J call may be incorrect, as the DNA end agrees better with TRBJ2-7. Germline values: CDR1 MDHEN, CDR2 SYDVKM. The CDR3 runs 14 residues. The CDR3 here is CASSGGASKYEQYF. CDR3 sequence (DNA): TGTGCCAGCAGTGGGGGTGCCTCTAAGTACGAGCAGTACTTC.

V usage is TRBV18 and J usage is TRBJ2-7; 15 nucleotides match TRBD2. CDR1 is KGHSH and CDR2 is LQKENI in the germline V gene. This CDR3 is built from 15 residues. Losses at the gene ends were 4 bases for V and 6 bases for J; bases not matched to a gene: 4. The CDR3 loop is CASSRGTSGRFEQYF. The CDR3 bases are TGTGCCAGCTCACGAGGGACTAGCGGGAGGTTCGAGCAGTACTTC.

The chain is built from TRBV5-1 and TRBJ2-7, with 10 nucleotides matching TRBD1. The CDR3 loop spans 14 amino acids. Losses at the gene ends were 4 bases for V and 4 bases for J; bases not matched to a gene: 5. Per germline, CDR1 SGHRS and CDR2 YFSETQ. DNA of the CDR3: TGCGCCAGCAGCACCGGACAGGGGGTTTACGAGCAGTACTTC. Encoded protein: CASSTGQGVYEQYF.

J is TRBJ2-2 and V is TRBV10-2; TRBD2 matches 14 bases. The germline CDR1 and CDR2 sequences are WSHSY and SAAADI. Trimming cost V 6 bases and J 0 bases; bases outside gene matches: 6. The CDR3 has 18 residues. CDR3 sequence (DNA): TGCGCCAGCAGGGCTGGACTAGCGGGAGGATCGAACACCGGGGAGCTGTTTTTT. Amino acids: CASRAGLAGGSNTGELFF.

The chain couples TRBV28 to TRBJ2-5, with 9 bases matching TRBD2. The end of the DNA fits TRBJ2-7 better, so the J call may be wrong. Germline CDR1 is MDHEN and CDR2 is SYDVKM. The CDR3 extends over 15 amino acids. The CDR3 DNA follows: TGTGCCAGCAGTTTAGGGGGACTAGCAGGTTACGAGCAGTACTTC. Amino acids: CASSLGGLAGYEQYF.

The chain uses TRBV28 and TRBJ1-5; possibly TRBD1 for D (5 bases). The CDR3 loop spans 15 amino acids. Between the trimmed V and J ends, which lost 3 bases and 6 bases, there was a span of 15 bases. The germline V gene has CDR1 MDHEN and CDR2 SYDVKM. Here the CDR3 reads CASSLGSGLGQPQHF. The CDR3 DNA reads TGTGCCAGCAGTTTGGGGTCAGGGTTGGGTCAGCCCCAGCATTTT.